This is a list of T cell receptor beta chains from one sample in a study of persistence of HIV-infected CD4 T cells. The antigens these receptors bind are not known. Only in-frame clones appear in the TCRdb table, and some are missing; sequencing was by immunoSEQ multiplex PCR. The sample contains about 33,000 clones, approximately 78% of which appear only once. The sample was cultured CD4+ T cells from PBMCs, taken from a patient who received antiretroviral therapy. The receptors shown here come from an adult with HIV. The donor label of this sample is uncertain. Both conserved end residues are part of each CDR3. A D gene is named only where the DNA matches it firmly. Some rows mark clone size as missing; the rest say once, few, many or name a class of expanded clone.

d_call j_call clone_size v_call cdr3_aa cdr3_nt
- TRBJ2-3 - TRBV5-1 CASSLAQTGGADTQYF TGCGCCAGCAGCTTGGCCCAGACGGGTGGCGCAGATACGCAGTATTTT
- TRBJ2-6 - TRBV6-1 CASSEARVTGANVLTF TGTGCCAGCAGTGAAGCTCGAGTTACTGGGGCCAACGTCCTGACTTTC
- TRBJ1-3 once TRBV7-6 CASSPGLSSGNTIYF TGTGCCAGCAGCCCGGGACTCAGCTCTGGAAACACCATATATTTT
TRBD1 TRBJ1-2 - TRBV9 CASASGTANYGYTF TGTGCCAGCGCCTCCGGGACAGCCAACTATGGCTACACCTTC
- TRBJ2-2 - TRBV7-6 CASSLAVSTGELFF TGTGCCAGCAGCTTAGCGGTTTCCACCGGGGAGCTGTTTTTT
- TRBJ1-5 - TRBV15 CATSRGSNQPQHF TGTGCCACCAGCAGAGGCAGCAATCAGCCCCAGCATTTT
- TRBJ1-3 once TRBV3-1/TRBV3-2 CASSRGEAGNTIYF TGTGCCAGCAGTCGGGGGGAAGCTGGAAACACCATATATTTT
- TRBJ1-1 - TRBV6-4 CASSEFGGGLAFF TGTGCCAGCAGTGAATTCGGCGGGGGATTAGCTTTCTTT
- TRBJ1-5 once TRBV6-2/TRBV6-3 CASSRVGLRNQPQHF TGTGCCAGCAGTAGGGTAGGACTTCGCAATCAGCCCCAGCATTTT
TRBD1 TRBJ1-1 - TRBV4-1 CASSLRTGGTEAFF TGCGCCAGCAGCCTGAGAACAGGGGGAACTGAAGCTTTCTTT
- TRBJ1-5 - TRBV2 CASSELPRTGQPQHF TGTGCCAGCAGTGAACTCCCTCGGACGGGTCAGCCCCAGCATTTT
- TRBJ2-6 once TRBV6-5 CASSKTGTGANVLTF TGTGCCAGCTCGAAGACGGGAACTGGGGCCAACGTCCTGACTTTC
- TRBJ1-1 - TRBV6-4 CASSDGRNTEAFF TGTGCCAGCAGTGACGGGAGGAACACTGAAGCTTTCTTT
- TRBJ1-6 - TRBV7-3 CASSLNLVSPLHF TGTGCCAGCAGCTTAAATTTAGTGTCACCCCTCCACTTT
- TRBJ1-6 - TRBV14 CASSPEGIAPYNSPLHF TGTGCCAGCAGCCCAGAGGGGATCGCGCCCTATAATTCACCCCTCCACTTT
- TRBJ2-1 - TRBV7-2 CASSLTPTSYNEQFF TGTGCCAGCAGCTTAACCCCAACGTCCTACAATGAGCAGTTCTTC
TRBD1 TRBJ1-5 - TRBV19 CASSSQQGLGNQPQHF TGTGCCAGTAGTAGCCAACAGGGGCTTGGCAATCAGCCCCAGCATTTT
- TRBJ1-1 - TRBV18 CASSGVGLDTEAFF TGTGCCAGCTCAGGGGTAGGTCTGGACACTGAAGCTTTCTTT
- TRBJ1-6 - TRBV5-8 CASSVAGVGNSPLHF TGTGCCAGCAGCGTAGCAGGGGTTGGTAATTCACCCCTCCACTTT
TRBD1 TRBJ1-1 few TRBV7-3 CASSLMSAGGFTEAFF TGTGCCAGCAGCTTAATGTCGGCAGGGGGGTTTACTGAAGCTTTCTTT